This T cell receptor (beta chain) was identified during a study of cytomegalovirus exposure and HLA in healthy donors. This clone was observed once. With 60 Vbeta and 13 Jbeta primers, the PCR was carried out. Assay: immunoSEQ multiplex PCR; the TCRdb copy retains only in-frame clones and omits some. The table records tens of thousands of clones, around 70% of them present only once. Germline V lookup: CDR1 MDHEN, CDR2 SYDVKM. The CDR3 runs 14 residues. The V segment lost 10 bases and the J segment 6 bases; nucleotides outside the gene matches: 13. The TCR originated in a woman aged 35 to 49 in good health and CMV-seropositive. The chain carries TRBV28 and TRBJ1-1, with 8 bases aligning to TRBD1. The sequencing sample was made of PBMCs. CDR3 sequence (DNA): TGTGCCACCCTAGACAGGGGAAATTCGGCTGAAGCTTTCTTT. This codes for CATLDRGNSAEAFF.